These T cell receptor beta chains were read from a single sample in a study of neurological immune-mediated disorders. From the 5' RACE reads, TCRdb called clonotypes with MiXCR, one entry per CDR3 protein. The repertoire consists of tens of thousands of distinct CDR3 sequences, with less than 5.5% occurring once and the leading ten covering 6.9%. Sequenced sample: PBMCs. These receptors all come from a young man with multiple sclerosis. The CDR3 runs from the conserved cysteine through the conserved F or W. D genes are given only for firm matches. The size of a clone is reported for some rows only, either as once, few or many, or as a class for expanded clones.

size | J | V | D | DNA | CDR3
many | TRBJ1-2 | TRBV7-2 | . | TGTGCCAGCAGCTTAACAGTAAGGCAAACTAACTATGGCTACACCTTC | CASSLTVRQTNYGYTF
many | TRBJ2-6 | TRBV7-9 | . | TGTGCCAGCAGCTTCGGGGCGGCTAGCTCTGGGGCCAACGTCCTGACTTTC | CASSFGAASSGANVLTF
many | TRBJ2-1 | TRBV7-9 | . | TGTGCCAGCGGATCCTACAATGAGCAGTTCTTC | CASGSYNEQFF
few | TRBJ1-1 | TRBV5-5 | . | TGTGCCAGCAGCTTGGCACAGGGGAACACTGAAGCTTTCTTT | CASSLAQGNTEAFF
few | TRBJ1-3 | TRBV5-1 | TRBD1 | TGCGCCAGCAGCCGATGGACAGGGGTGTCCTCTGGAAACACCATATATTTT | CASSRWTGVSSGNTIYF
many | TRBJ2-2 | TRBV6-5 | . | TGTGCCAGCAGTTCTCGGCAGGGCGAGGACACCGGGGAGCTGTTTTTT | CASSSRQGEDTGELFF
. | TRBJ2-7 | TRBV5-1 | . | TGCGCCAGCAGCGAGGACCCAGGGAGGCACGAGCAGTACTTC | CASSEDPGRHEQYF
many | TRBJ1-2 | TRBV4-1 | TRBD1 | TGCGCCAGCAGCCACCTGGGACAGGACAGGGGCTACACCTTC | CASSHLGQDRGYTF
. | TRBJ1-1 | TRBV5-1 | . | TGCGCCAGCAGTCCCGGGCCTCCGGGCACTGAAGCTTTCTTT | CASSPGPPGTEAFF
many | TRBJ1-1 | TRBV20-1 | . | TGCAGTGCTAGATCTCGGGACAAGAACACTGAAGCTTTCTTT | CSARSRDKNTEAFF
many | TRBJ1-2 | TRBV24-1 | . | TGTGCCACCAGTGTGGGGCGTGCATGGGGCTACACCTTC | CATSVGRAWGYTF
. | TRBJ2-1 | TRBV7-6 | . | TGTGCCAGCAGCTCCGGCAGGGTTGGGGAGCAGTTCTTC | CASSSGRVGEQFF
many | TRBJ2-4 | TRBV20-1 | TRBD2 | TGCAGTGCCTGGCAGCGGGGGGTAGCCAAAAACATTCAGTACTTC | CSAWQRGVAKNIQYF
. | TRBJ1-2 | TRBV20-1 | TRBD1 | TGCAGTGCTAGGGCCTACCAGGGGGCTGGCTATGGCTACACCTTC | CSARAYQGAGYGYTF
many | TRBJ2-6 | TRBV15 | . | TGTGCCACCAGCGACCGACGGAGAACCAGCTCTGGGGCCAACGTCCTGACTTTC | CATSDRRRTSSGANVLTF
many | TRBJ1-6 | TRBV2 | . | TGTGCCAGCAAGTTAAGAGAGATGGGAGATTCACCCCTCCACTTT | CASKLREMGDSPLHF
many | TRBJ2-3 | TRBV20-1 | . | TGCAGTGCTTATTTGATGGATACGCAGTATTTT | CSAYLMDTQYF
many | TRBJ1-1 | TRBV27 | . | TGTGCCAGCAGTTTAGGCGGGGCGTGGAGGGCTGAAGCTTTCTTT | CASSLGGAWRAEAFF